This T cell receptor (beta chain) was sequenced during a study of neurological immune-mediated disorders. The CDR3 loop spans 16 amino acids. V lost 0 bases and J 0 bases, leaving 13 bases between the germline ends. Germline lookup yields CDR1 DFQATT and CDR2 SNEGSKA (reference sequence). TCRdb ran MiXCR on the 5' RACE reads and lists one entry per CDR3 protein. The sample contains around 46,000 distinct CDR3 sequences, roughly 4.1% of which appear only once. This clonotype was seen ten or more times. The chain employs TRBV20-1 and TRBJ2-3; TRBD1 might be the D (6 bases). Sequenced: PBMCs. The sequence was obtained from a woman aged 55-70 years with multiple sclerosis. Here the CDR3 DNA reads TGCAGTGCTAGAGATCCCAGGGGTGGGAGCACAGATACGCAGTATTTT. This encodes CSARDPRGGSTDTQYF.